Following are 21 T cell receptor beta chains from one sample sequenced in a study of CD8 T cells in Susac syndrome. The RNA, roughly 0.45 to 1 ug, was put through reverse transcription using random hexamers. Using its own MiXCR run on the immunoSEQ multiplex PCR reads, TCRdb lists one record per CDR3 protein. The table records roughly 150,000 distinct CDR3 sequences, roughly 95% of them present only once. Sequences were obtained from CD8+ T cells from PBMCs. The receptors come from a human donor with multiple sclerosis.

This chain links TRBV20-1 with TRBJ1-2; D call uncertain. The length of the CDR3 is 11 residues. CDR1 is DFQATT, CDR2 SNEGSKA, per germline (reference sequence). With 7 bases removed from V and 9 bases from J, the gap between germline ends came to 15 bases. CDR3 protein: CSVSLNYSYTF. In nucleotides, the CDR3 is TGCAGTGTTTCCTTAAATTATAGCTACACCTTC.

This chain links TRBV20-1 with TRBJ2-1; weak D call: TRBD1 (5 bases). With 0 bases removed from V and 8 bases from J, the gap between germline ends came to 17 bases. Germline values: CDR1 DFQATT, CDR2 SNEGSKA (reference sequence). CDR3 length equals 15 residues. Here the CDR3 reads CSARDRQGRYDEQFF. The DNA for the CDR3 is TGCAGTGCTAGAGATCGGCAGGGTCGTTACGATGAGCAGTTCTTC.

This rearrangement joins TRBV20-1 to TRBJ2-1; no reliable D call. In germline, CDR1 is DFQATT, CDR2 SNEGSKA (reference sequence). This CDR3 has 11 amino acids. V dropped 3 bases and J dropped 7 bases, with 7 bases sitting between them. CDR3 in DNA: TGCAGTGCTAGGGAAGGGAATGAGCAGTTCTTC. The encoded protein is CSAREGNEQFF.

The chain carries TRBV3-1 and TRBJ2-1; TRBD1 matches 8 bases. The CDR3 runs 16 residues. The germline CDR1 and CDR2 sequences are LGHDT and YNNKEL (reference sequence). Unmatched junction bases numbered 8, after V lost 5 bases and J lost 2 bases. The CDR3 spells CASSTTLQGAYNEQFF. CDR3 DNA sequence: TGTGCCAGCAGCACTACATTACAGGGGGCCTACAATGAGCAGTTCTTC.

V is TRBV30 and J is TRBJ2-7; the D is unclear. Germline values: CDR1 GTSNPN, CDR2 SVGIG (reference sequence). With 1 base removed from V and 0 bases from J, the gap between germline ends came to 10 bases. CDR3 length equals 14 residues. CDR3 bases: TGTGCCTGGAGTGGCAGGCTAAGCTCCTACGAGCAGTACTTC. Amino acid sequence: CAWSGRLSSYEQYF. Using reference TRBV30 and TRBJ2-7 for the parts outside the CDR3, the full variable domain is SQTIHQWPATLVQPVGSPLSLECTVEGTSNPNLYWYRQAAGRGLQLLFYSVGIGQISSEVPQNLSASRPQDRQFILSSKKLLLSDSGFYLCAWSGRLSSYEQYFGPGTRLTVT.

In DNA, the CDR3 is TGTGCCAGCACCCCCTATGCGGGATCAACTGGGGCCAACGTCCTGACTTTC. It translates to CASTPYAGSTGANVLTF. The chain couples TRBV12-3 or TRBV12-4 to TRBJ2-6; D perhaps matches TRBD2 (6 bases). The CDR3 is 17 amino acids. V lost 7 bases to trimming and J lost 2 bases, with 18 bases between them.

The V call is TRBV20-1, the J call TRBJ2-1; 10 positions agree with TRBD2. The V gene end was trimmed by 3 bases and the J gene end by 0 bases; junction bases not matched to a gene: 8. The germline V gene encodes CDR1 DFQATT and CDR2 SNEGSKA (reference sequence). CDR3 length: 17 amino acids. The CDR3 sequence is CSASPVLAGNSYNEQFF. CDR3 coding DNA: TGCAGTGCTAGTCCCGTACTAGCGGGGAACTCCTACAATGAGCAGTTCTTC.

The chain has TRBV20-1 and TRBJ1-1; perhaps TRBD1 as D (5 bases). The CDR3 consists of 13 residues. Germline V gene data show CDR1 as DFQATT and CDR2 as SNEGSKA (reference sequence). Trimming removed 6 bases at V and 4 bases at J, with 15 bases between. Here the CDR3 reads CSAPQRGGTEAFF. CDR3 DNA: TGCAGTGCGCCACAACGGGGGGGCACTGAAGCTTTCTTT.

The rearrangement joins TRBV12-3 or TRBV12-4 to TRBJ2-3; 7 bases map to TRBD1. This CDR3 comprises 14 residues. The J segment lost 1 base and the V segment lost 7 bases, leaving 5 bases of the junction unmatched. In DNA form, the CDR3 reads TGTGCCAGCAAATCGGGGACAGGCACAGATACGCAGTATTTT. It is translated as CASKSGTGTDTQYF.

This clonotype was recorded once. V gene TRBV27 combines with J gene TRBJ2-5, with a possible D match to TRBD1 (5 bases). Trimming shortened V by 4 bases and J by 5 bases, and 17 bases separated the two germline ends. CDR3 length equals 15 residues. Germline CDR1 reads MNHEY; CDR2 reads SMNVEV (reference sequence). CDR3: CASSSTGNLRETQYF. The CDR3 DNA follows: TGTGCCAGCAGTTCCACAGGCAATCTCCGGGAGACCCAGTACTTC.

The chain employs TRBV7-2 and TRBJ2-3; no reliable D call. Looked up from germline, CDR1 is SGHTA and CDR2 is FQGNSA. This CDR3 is 14 amino acids long. The V end was cut by 2 bases, the J end by 5 bases, with 11 bases between. The CDR3 region is CASSLSGKVDTQYF. CDR3 in DNA: TGTGCCAGCAGCTTATCTGGGAAAGTAGATACGCAGTATTTT.

J is TRBJ1-5 and V is TRBV3-1; D gene uncertain. Deletions cut 1 base from V and 0 bases from J, with 16 bases between. Germline V CDR1 and CDR2: LGHDT, YNNKEL (reference sequence). CDR3 length equals 18 residues. In nucleotides, the CDR3 is TGTGCCAGCAGCCAAGGAATAGGTGTAGTGGGTAGCAATCAGCCCCAGCATTTT. Translated: CASSQGIGVVGSNQPQHF.

The V and J genes are TRBV24-1 and TRBJ2-2, with D unclear. The germline gives CDR1 KGHDR, CDR2 SFDVKD. Trimming removed 0 bases from V and 4 bases from J, with 11 bases in between. The CDR3 sequence is 16 residues long. This CDR3 reads CATSDLGRFATGELFF. The CDR3 nucleotides read TGTGCCACCAGTGATTTGGGCCGGTTTGCCACCGGGGAGCTGTTTTTT.

This chain connects TRBV2 to TRBJ2-7; D remains ambiguous. The CDR3 has 12 amino acids. CDR1 SNHLY and CDR2 FYNNEI come from the germline V gene. V gave up 7 bases and J gave up 5 bases, with 12 bases separating them. Written as DNA, the CDR3 is TGTGCCAGCACCTGGGGTAGTGACGAGCAGTACTTC. Residues: CASTWGSDEQYF. The full variable domain, rest sourced from reference TRBV2 and TRBJ2-7, is EPEVTQTPSHQVTQMGQEVILRCVPISNHLYFYWYRQILGQKVEFLVSFYNNEISEKSEIFDDQFSVERPDGSNFTLKIRSTKLEDSAMYFCASTWGSDEQYFGPGTRLTVT.

This rearrangement joins TRBV3-1 to TRBJ2-1; either TRBD1 or TRBD2 may supply D (5 bases each). Germline values: CDR1 LGHDT, CDR2 YNNKEL (reference sequence). Trimming pared 4 bases from V and 1 base from J, leaving 11 bases between. The CDR3 has 15 residues. This chain's CDR3 is CASSRRGESYNEQFF. Here the CDR3 DNA reads TGTGCCAGCAGCCGTAGAGGGGAATCCTACAATGAGCAGTTCTTC.

The rearrangement links TRBV20-1 to TRBJ2-1; D may correspond to TRBD1 or TRBD2 (5 bases each). CDR3 length equals 14 residues. V was shortened by 3 bases and J by 2 bases, with 11 bases between the two germline ends. Germline assignment: CDR1 DFQATT and CDR2 SNEGSKA (reference sequence). DNA of the CDR3: TGCAGTGCTAGTCGTCCGGGGCCCTACAATGAGCAGTTCTTC. Its translation: CSASRPGPYNEQFF.

This chain uses TRBV15 with TRBJ2-1, with 7 bases lining up with TRBD1. The V segment lost 8 bases and the J segment 2 bases; nucleotides outside the gene matches: 12. From germline, CDR1 is LNHNV and CDR2 YYDKDF (reference sequence). This CDR3 has 16 amino acids. The CDR3 spells CATAKARQGAYNEQFF. The CDR3 nucleotides are TGTGCCACCGCAAAGGCCCGACAGGGAGCCTACAATGAGCAGTTCTTC.

The CDR3 nucleotides are TGCAGTGCTAGAGATCCTAGCGGGGGGTACGAGCAGTACTTC. It specifies CSARDPSGGYEQYF. The J gene is TRBJ2-7, the V gene TRBV20-1; 11 bases are shared with TRBD2. CDR3 size: 14 residues. The J segment lost 4 bases and the V segment lost 0 bases, leaving 2 bases of the junction unmatched. Germline V gene data show CDR1 as DFQATT and CDR2 as SNEGSKA (reference sequence).

V usage is TRBV25-1 and J usage is TRBJ2-1; 9 bases align to TRBD1. Per the germline V gene, CDR1 is MGHDK and CDR2 is SYGVNS. There are 16 residues in the CDR3. After removal of 1 base from V and 5 bases from J, the junction contained 6 bases not matched to a gene. CDR3 sequence reads: CASSELTGGINNEQFF. CDR3 bases: TGTGCCAGCAGTGAATTGACAGGGGGGATAAACAATGAGCAGTTCTTC.

The table lists this clonotype with a count of one. This chain uses TRBV12-3 or TRBV12-4 with TRBJ2-4; D gene ambiguous. The CDR3 contains 14 residues. Trimming shortened V by 3 bases and J by 4 bases, and 10 bases separated the two germline ends. The DNA of the CDR3 is TGTGCCAGCAGTTTGTGGCAGGAGAAAAACATTCAGTACTTC. This sequence encodes CASSLWQEKNIQYF.

The V and J genes are TRBV29-1 and TRBJ2-7; 10 bases are a match to TRBD2. V lost 0 bases, J lost 0 bases, and 8 bases stayed unmatched. The CDR3 has 17 residues. Germline V lookup: CDR1 SQVTM, CDR2 ANQGSEA. Here the CDR3 reads CSVEDHDIAGGSYEQYF. The CDR3 nucleotides read TGCAGCGTTGAAGATCACGATATAGCGGGGGGCTCCTACGAGCAGTACTTC.